The rows below give T cell receptor beta chains drawn from one sample of a study of cytomegalovirus exposure and HLA in healthy donors. Clones were sequenced by immunoSEQ multiplex PCR, and TCRdb holds only the in-frame ones, with some missing. The data contain 90,000 to 110,000 clones, approximately 84% of them singletons. Sequences were obtained from PBMCs. Receptor source: a male donor in good health and CMV-seronegative. Each CDR3 is given without its conserved first and last residue.

>TRBJ2-2|TRBV28
ASSLRGHPNTGELF
>TRBJ2-7|TRBV6-5
ASSPPRGLSYEQY
>TRBJ2-7|TRBV6-5
ASSRTSVSIYEQY
>TRBJ1-1|TRBV29-1
SVRQGNTEAF
>TRBJ2-1|TRBV28
ASGGLAVYNEQF
>TRBJ1-2|TRBV7-6
ASSLTGSLDGYT
>TRBJ2-2|TRBV30
ASRSFNTGELF
>TRBJ1-3|TRBV4-1
ASSQDPGQGALSGNTIY
>TRBJ2-2|TRBV6-6
ASSRLAGDTGELF
>TRBJ2-7|TRBV7-9
ASSLISGEQY
>TRBJ1-1|TRBV27
ASSFLGQVSRGTEAF
>TRBJ2-7|TRBV11-1
ASSSSTGMSYEQY
>TRBJ2-2|TRBV7-9
ASSPGLADYTGELF
>TRBJ1-2|TRBV7-3
ASSATVGGYGYT
>TRBJ2-5|TRBV6-1
ASSGGQGSTFRLKETQY
>TRBJ2-1|TRBV1
TSSHGRRRGYNEQF
>TRBJ2-1|TRBV7-2
ASSWGTSGMRLGNEQF